The 21 T cell receptor beta chains reported below all come from one sample, sequenced in a study of glioma-infiltrating T cells. The iRepertoire nested amplicon-rescue multiplex PCR amplified TCR alpha and beta CDR3s from RNA. TCRdb used MiXCR to reprocess the multiplex PCR reads, holding one entry per CDR3 protein. The table records under 200,000 distinct CDR3 sequences, over 40% of them present only once. The sequenced material came from glioma tissue, nonneoplastic brain tissue, or PBMCs (not recorded which). The source of these receptors is a human donor with low-grade glioma or glioblastoma, undergoing nonglioma brain surgery, or in good health (not recorded which).

This clonotype has ten or more counts. CDR3 region: CASSLRVSYNEQFF. The CDR3 nucleotides read TGTGCCAGCAGTTTGAGGGTCTCCTACAATGAGCAGTTCTTC. This sequence joins TRBV28 and TRBJ2-1; the D gene is possibly TRBD2 (5 bases). The germline gives CDR1 MDHEN, CDR2 SYDVKM. Trimming removed 3 bases from V and 0 bases from J, with 6 bases in between. This CDR3 is 14 amino acids long.

This clonotype is a singleton in its sample. A much larger clone lies a single base off, so this may be a read error. The chain recombines TRBV20-1 with TRBJ1-1; no clear D. V lost 2 bases and J lost 5, with 12 bases in between. This CDR3 region has 13 residues. Germline V gene data show CDR1 as DFQATT and CDR2 as SNEGSKA (reference sequence). The CDR3 nucleotides are TGCAGTGCTAGACAGTGGGCGCGTACTGAAGCTTTCTTT. Residues: CSARQWARTEAFF.

This clonotype was recorded many times. J is TRBJ2-7 and V is TRBV28, with D hard to call. The CDR3 runs to 15 residues. Germline V CDR1 and CDR2: MDHEN, SYDVKM. V lost 5 bases and J 9 bases, leaving 23 bases between the germline ends. In DNA form, the CDR3 reads TGTGCCAGCAGTGGCGTTCCTCCTTTATTATTAGGGCAGTACTTC. As protein: CASSGVPPLLLGQYF.

This clonotype was seen more than once but under ten times. The J gene is TRBJ1-4, the V gene TRBV5-1; no firm D call. CDR3 length equals 14 residues. V was clipped by 0 bases and J by 6 bases, with 9 bases between them. The germline V gene has CDR1 SGHRS and CDR2 YFSETQ. The CDR3 is CASSLEGRDEKLFF. The CDR3 DNA is TGCGCCAGCAGCTTGGAGGGCCGCGATGAAAAACTGTTTTTT. Based on the CDR3 plus reference TRBV5-1 and TRBJ1-4, the full variable domain is KAGVTQTPRYLIKTRGQQVTLSCSPISGHRSVSWYQQTPGQGLQFLFEYFSETQRNKGNFPGRFSGRQFSNSRSEMNVSTLELGDSALYLCASSLEGRDEKLFFGSGTQLSVL.

This clonotype was seen more than once but under ten times. The V call is TRBV30, the J call TRBJ1-6, with D uncertain. Looked up from germline, CDR1 is GTSNPN and CDR2 is SVGIG (reference sequence). The CDR3 extends over 14 amino acids. Trimming removed 5 bases at V and 7 bases at J, with 15 bases between. Written as DNA, the CDR3 is TGTGCCTGGCGAAAACTAACGGACAATTCACCCCTCCACTTT. As protein: CAWRKLTDNSPLHF.

At least ten counts were recorded for this clonotype. This chain's CDR3 is CSARDHSSGIYTYNEQFF. In DNA, the CDR3 is TGCAGTGCTAGAGATCATAGTAGCGGGATATACACCTACAATGAGCAGTTCTTC. The V call is TRBV20-1, the J call TRBJ2-1, with 8 bases identical to TRBD2. CDR3 size: 18 residues. Trimming took 0 bases from V and 2 from J; bases not matched to a gene: 12. CDR1 DFQATT and CDR2 SNEGSKA come from the germline V gene (reference sequence).

This clonotype occurred a few times. This chain connects TRBV7-2 to TRBJ2-3; no definite D call. The CDR3 sequence is 14 residues long. The germline gives CDR1 SGHTA, CDR2 FQGNSA. V gave up 0 bases and J gave up 6 bases, with 10 bases separating them. CDR3 residues: CASSLAPHPDTQYF. CDR3 bases: TGTGCCAGCAGCTTAGCGCCGCATCCGGATACGCAGTATTTT.

This clonotype was seen a single time. The final CDR3 position lacks the conserved phenylalanine or tryptophan, pointing to a likely read error. This sequence joins TRBV7-9 and TRBJ1-2; D remains ambiguous. The CDR3 spans 14 residues. The germline CDR1 and CDR2 sequences are SEHNR and FQNEAQ (reference sequence). Here the CDR3 DNA reads TGTGCCAGCAGCCTAAAAGAGGAGAACTATGGATACACCATC. Encoded protein: CASSLKEENYGYTI.

This clonotype was observed many times. Here the CDR3 DNA reads TGTGCCAGCAGCTATGATCGGGGTAGTGAGCAGTTCTTC. Residues: CASSYDRGSEQFF. The J gene is TRBJ2-1, the V gene TRBV11-3; a weak D match, TRBD2 (5 bases). Germline-derived CDR1 and CDR2 are SGHNT and YENEEA. There are 13 residues in the CDR3. V lost 4 bases and J lost 9, with 13 bases in between.

Details on this clonotype: Since a much larger clone is just one base distant, this may be a read error. The chain carries TRBV28 and TRBJ2-7; no reliable D call. The CDR3 length is 13 residues. The V gene's germline CDR1 is MDHEN and CDR2 SYDVKM. CDR3 loop: CASSFPASYGQYF. The CDR3 DNA sequence: TGTGCCAGCAGTTTTCCGGCCAGCTACGGGCAGTACTTC.

On this clonotype: Because it lacks the conserved phenylalanine or tryptophan at the end, this CDR3 is likely a read error. The V call is TRBV20-1, the J call TRBJ1-5, with D possibly being TRBD1 (5 bases). The germline V gene has CDR1 DFQATT and CDR2 SNEGSKA (reference sequence). CDR3 length: 15 residues. The CDR3 region is CSATRQLDSNQTQHC. CDR3 bases: TGCAGTGCTACTAGACAGTTGGATAGCAATCAGACCCAGCATTGT.

Many counts were recorded for this clonotype. The genes are TRBV6-1 and TRBJ1-1, with a tentative D call TRBD1 (5 bases). The CDR3 loop spans 16 amino acids. CDR1 MNHNS and CDR2 SASEGT come from the germline V gene. Trimming cost V 6 bases and J 1 base, with 18 bases left between them. The CDR3 is CASSRLPGTGNTEAFF. In DNA, the CDR3 is TGTGCCAGCAGCAGGCTACCCGGGACGGGGAACACTGAAGCTTTCTTT.

Of note for this clonotype: An end of the junction does not agree with germline; a read error may underlie this. This chain uses TRBV12-3 or TRBV12-4 with TRBJ1-1; perhaps TRBD1 as D (5 bases). This CDR3 spans 13 amino acids. CDR3 nucleotides: TGTGACAGCAGTTTGGGACGGGAACGTGAAGCTTTCTTT. This sequence encodes CDSSLGREREAFF.

The chain combines TRBV19 with TRBJ2-1; D ambiguous. CDR1 is LNHDA, CDR2 SQIVND, per germline (reference sequence). V shed 3 bases and J shed 6 bases, with 12 bases lying between them. This CDR3 has 14 residues. CDR3 bases: TGTGCCAGTAGTATGGATTTTTCACGCAATGAGCAGTTCTTC. Translated, it gives CASSMDFSRNEQFF. The whole variable domain, remainder taken from reference TRBV19 and TRBJ2-1, is DGGITQSPKYLFRKEGQNVTLSCEQNLNHDAMYWYRQDPGQGLRLIYYSQIVNDFQKGDIAEGYSVSREKKESFPLTVTSAQKNPTAFYLCASSMDFSRNEQFFGPGTRLTVL.

This clonotype was seen once. One junction end does not reproduce the germline sequence, and a read error may be involved. The V gene is TRBV6-5, the J gene TRBJ1-1; possibly TRBD1 for D (6 bases). Per the germline V gene, CDR1 is MNHEY and CDR2 is SVGAGI. This CDR3 region has 14 residues. CDR3 nucleotide sequence: TGTGCCAGCACCCGGGACAAGTCGGAGACTGAAGCTCTCTTT. Protein sequence: CASTRDKSETEALF.

The rearrangement uses TRBV4-1 and TRBJ2-5; TRBD2 matches at 9 bases. The V and J ends lost 0 bases and 3 bases, in that order; junction bases with no gene match: 5. Germline CDR1 MGHRA, CDR2 YSYEKL. This CDR3 has 16 residues. CDR3 protein: CASSQEIAGVKETQYF. CDR3 nucleotide sequence: TGCGCCAGCAGCCAAGAAATAGCGGGAGTAAAAGAGACCCAGTACTTC.

There are many counts of this clonotype. This chain uses TRBV6-1 with TRBJ2-2; TRBD1 might be the D (5 bases). V lost 4 bases, J lost 2 bases, and 11 bases lay in between. CDR1 MNHNS and CDR2 SASEGT come from the germline V gene. The CDR3 spans 15 residues. CDR3 nucleotide sequence: TGTGCCAGCAGTGCCAGGGCTACCAACACCGGGGAGCTGTTTTTT. Protein sequence: CASSARATNTGELFF.

The chain has TRBV2 and TRBJ2-5; D not resolved. This CDR3 comprises 15 residues. CDR1 and CDR2 from the germline V gene are SNHLY and FYNNEI. Trimming pared 0 bases from V and 7 bases from J, leaving 15 bases between. The CDR3, as DNA: TGTGCCAGCAGTGAAGCGCGGCCCCCCGGCGTGACCCAGTACTTC. Amino acids: CASSEARPPGVTQYF.

This clonotype was counted once. The germline gene is not matched at one end of the junction; a read error may be the cause. The V and J genes are TRBV28 and TRBJ2-4; D possibly corresponds to TRBD2 (5 bases). This CDR3 has 14 residues. Per the germline V gene, CDR1 is MDHEN and CDR2 is SYDVKM. This chain's CDR3 is CASSLLLAKNIRYF. DNA for the CDR3: TGTGCCAGCAGTTTGTTGCTAGCCAAAAACATTCGGTACTTC.

This clonotype appeared a few times. J is TRBJ2-7 and V is TRBV7-2, with 13 bases identical to TRBD2. The J segment lost 4 bases and the V segment lost 3 bases, leaving 12 bases of the junction unmatched. The CDR3 covers 18 residues. Per the germline V gene, CDR1 is SGHTA and CDR2 is FQGNSA. This CDR3 reads CASSFVAARGLAGYEQYF. In DNA form, the CDR3 reads TGTGCCAGCAGCTTTGTCGCGGCTCGGGGACTAGCGGGGTACGAGCAGTACTTC.

In its sample, this clonotype was seen a few times. The chain uses TRBV29-1 and TRBJ1-2, with D perhaps TRBD1 (6 bases). V lost 7 bases to trimming and J lost 8 bases, with 17 bases between them. CDR3 size: 12 residues. Germline lookup yields CDR1 SQVTM and CDR2 ANQGSEA. In DNA, the CDR3 is TGCAGCGCCACGAGGGGGAAAGAAGGCTACACCTTC. This codes for CSATRGKEGYTF.